The sequence of this T cell receptor (beta chain) was determined in a study of blood T cell repertoires in COVID-19. Study-wide context: From the United States, Italy and Spain came samples of acute and convalescent COVID-19. PBMCs, B-cell-depleted T cells, or T cells were the source of the cDNA or gDNA that made up the material.

A remark on this clone: This same CDR3 is encoded by further DNA sequences in the sample.

Study processing details: Amplifying reference gene primers gave estimates of nucleated cell counts. Clones were sequenced by immunoSEQ multiplex PCR, and TCRdb holds only the in-frame ones, with some missing. V and J calls and clone size come straight from that table; D and trimming were deduced from the DNA. Of some 160,000 clones listed, around 86% were seen once; the top ten hold 10% to 15%. The receptor was derived from a man between 70 and 80 years old who had recovered from COVID-19. The sequenced material came from peripheral blood.

The CDR3 bases are TGTGCCAGCTCACCGGACAGAGACTATGGCTACACCTTC. This gives the protein CASSPDRDYGYTF. This chain connects TRBV18 to TRBJ1-2, with TRBD1 as a possible D gene (6 bases). The CDR3 runs 13 residues. V was pared by 3 bases and J by 3 bases, with 8 bases between. In germline, CDR1 is KGHSH, CDR2 LQKENI.